This T cell receptor (beta chain) was sequenced in a study of T-cell memory formation after mild COVID-19. Germline CDR1 is MDHEN and CDR2 is SYDVKM. This CDR3 comprises 14 residues. V dropped 7 bases and J dropped 4 bases, with 15 bases sitting between them. This clonotype was counted only a few times. What it binds is not known. Study-wide results and caveats: Memory sampled before infection contained some responding clones, suggesting cross-reactive memory joined. A second wave expanding day 15 to 37 was CD4+-biased; contracting clones were balanced. CD4+ contracting clones were mainly CM and EM; CD8+ ones, EMRA.

5'RACE primed at constant segments yielded TCR alpha and TCR beta cDNA libraries bearing sample barcodes and UMIs. TCRdb re-analysed the 5' RACE reads in MiXCR, keeping a single row per CDR3 protein. The sample lists 310,000 or so distinct CDR3 sequences; approximately 15% were seen once. This receptor was obtained from a man between 18 and 35 years old who had mild COVID-19 (a few samples of this study predate the infection). Cell type and time point are not known. The chain carries TRBV28 and TRBJ2-3, with D possibly being TRBD2 (7 bases). The sample consisted of PBMCs or a T cell subset sorted from them (not recorded which). The CDR3 sequence is CASIPGGSADTQYF. CDR3 in DNA: TGTGCCAGCATTCCGGGGGGCAGCGCAGATACGCAGTATTTT.